The 28 T cell receptor beta chains listed next were all sequenced from one sample in a study of blood T cell repertoires in acute mononucleosis. Regarding the study as a whole: Public beta motifs plus an AV5-AJ31 alpha motif appeared to drive GLC-BM selection.

Indicated time point: convalescence about 6 months (5-8 months) after acute presentation (visit 7). Sequencing used immunoSEQ multiplex PCR; TCRdb keeps in-frame clones, though not all of them. The sample includes 1,500 to 2,000 clones, approximately 25% of them seen just once. This specimen was EBV GLC epitope tetramer+ CD8+ T cells sorted from PBMCs, taken during convalescence from infectious mononucleosis. Subset indicated: CD8 T cells binding tetramer with EBV BMLF1 280-288 peptide (GLC-BM). These receptors were obtained from a woman younger than 30 with infectious mononucleosis caused by EBV.

This clone was recorded only once. This likely came from a read error, as a far larger clone is one base away. Additional DNA sequences in this sample encode the identical CDR3. The chain employs TRBV29-1 and TRBJ1-2; TRBD1 agrees at 7 bases. The germline V gene encodes CDR1 SQVTM and CDR2 ANQGSEA. The CDR3 length is 12 residues. The CDR3 nucleotides are TGCCGCGTGGAAGGGGAGGGGGCTGGGGACACCTTC. Encoded protein: CRVEGEGAGDTF. Full variable domain (remainder filled in from reference TRBV29-1 and TRBJ1-2): SAVISQKPSRDICQRGTSLTIQCQVDSQVTMMFWYRQQPGQSLTLIATANQGSEATYESGFVIDKFPISRPNLTFSTLTVSNMSPEDSSIYLCRVEGEGAGDTFGSGTRLTVV.

On this clone itself: A far more abundant clone sits one base away, making this likely a read error. Other DNA variants within this sample encode the same CDR3. This sequence joins TRBV29-1 and TRBJ1-2; D is uncertain. V was clipped by 1 base and J by 12 bases, with 15 bases between them. Germline V gene sequence: CDR1 SQVTM, CDR2 ANQGSEA. CDR3 size: 12 residues. The CDR3 protein is CSVEGEGAGDTF. CDR3 nucleotides: TGCAGCGTTGAAGGGGAGGGTGCTGGGGACACCTTC. Supplemented by reference TRBV29-1 and TRBJ1-2, the full variable domain reads SAVISQKPSRDICQRGTSLTIQCQVDSQVTMMFWYRQQPGQSLTLIATANQGSEATYESGFVIDKFPISRPNLTFSTLTVSNMSPEDSSIYLCSVEGEGAGDTFGSGTRLTVV.

In its sample, this clone was seen a few times. A far larger clone is only one base removed, so a read error is likely. Other DNA sequences from this sample encode an identical CDR3 as well. CDR3 DNA sequence: TGCAGCGTCGAGGGGGGCGAAGCCTACGAGCAGTACTTC. It is translated as CSVEGGEAYEQYF. The genes are TRBV29-1 and TRBJ2-7, with D perhaps being TRBD1 or TRBD2 (6 bases each). This CDR3 has 13 residues. V shed 6 bases and J shed 2 bases, with 14 bases lying between them. The germline gives CDR1 SQVTM, CDR2 ANQGSEA.

About this clone itself: A single base is all that separates this from a far larger clone, so a read error is likely. The V gene is TRBV4-1, the J gene TRBJ2-7; D not certain. The germline V gene has CDR1 MGHRA and CDR2 YSYEKL. The CDR3 totals 11 residues. The CDR3 here is CASSWNYEQYF. The CDR3 DNA sequence: TGTGCCAGCAGCTGGAACTACGAGCAGTACTTC.

Details on this clone: A much larger clone differs from this one at a single base, so this may be a read error. Other DNA sequences in the same sample also yield this CDR3. The J gene is TRBJ1-2, the V gene TRBV29-1, with D possibly matching TRBD1 (6 bases). CDR3 size: 12 residues. Per germline, CDR1 SQVTM and CDR2 ANQGSEA. The CDR3 DNA reads TGCAGGGTTGAAGGGGTGGGGGCGGGGGACACCTTC. Protein product: CRVEGVGAGDTF.

As concerns this clone: A read error may explain this, as a much larger clone is one base away. The chain joins TRBV6-6 to TRBJ2-5; a possible D gene is TRBD1 (6 bases). The closer fit of TRBJ2-7 to the DNA end suggests the J call may be wrong. CDR3 length: 13 amino acids. CDR1 and CDR2 from the germline V gene are MNHNY and SVGAGI (reference sequence). In nucleotides, the CDR3 is TGTGCCAGCAGGGACAGCGAAGCCTACGAGCAGTACTTC. It specifies CASRDSEAYEQYF.

On this clone itself: A clone one base away is much larger, so this may be a read error. CDR3 DNA: TGTGCCAGCAGCCCTCTAGTTGGCGGGAGATACAATGAGCAGTTCTTC. Translating gives CASSPLVGGRYNEQFF. The chain employs TRBV7-6 and TRBJ2-1, with 7 positions matching TRBD2. In germline, CDR1 is SGHVS, CDR2 FNYEAQ. J was trimmed by 4 bases and V by 5 bases; bases with no gene match: 11. The CDR3 is made up of 16 amino acids.

On this clone: This CDR3 is also generated by other DNA sequences in the sample. This sequence joins TRBV14 and TRBJ2-7; 8 bases are a match to TRBD2. CDR1 and CDR2 (germline): SGHDN, FVKESK. This CDR3 spans 15 amino acids. Trimming cost V 4 bases and J 3 bases; bases outside gene matches: 8. Here the CDR3 DNA reads TGTGCCAGCAGCCCGACCAGCGGGAGTATCTACGAGCAGTACTTC. Its protein product is CASSPTSGSIYEQYF.

A remark on this clone: A far larger clone is one nucleotide away, so this likely arose from a read error. Other DNA sequences in the sample encode the same CDR3. This chain uses TRBV29-1 with TRBJ1-2; the D gene is possibly TRBD1 (6 bases). CDR1 and CDR2 (germline): SQVTM, ANQGSEA. The CDR3 consists of 12 residues. The CDR3 DNA sequence: TGCAGCGTGGAAGGGGTGGGGGCGGGGGACACCTTC. Translated: CSVEGVGAGDTF. The entire variable domain, with the rest obtained from reference TRBV29-1 and TRBJ1-2, is as follows: SAVISQKPSRDICQRGTSLTIQCQVDSQVTMMFWYRQQPGQSLTLIATANQGSEATYESGFVIDKFPISRPNLTFSTLTVSNMSPEDSSIYLCSVEGVGAGDTFGSGTRLTVV.

V gene TRBV29-1 combines with J gene TRBJ1-1, with TRBD1 matching 8 bases. V was pared by 6 bases and J by 5 bases, with 8 bases of the junction left unmatched. This CDR3 has 13 residues. The germline gives CDR1 SQVTM, CDR2 ANQGSEA. CDR3 DNA: TGCAGCGTGGGGGGACAGGCGATGACTGAAGCTTTCTTT. Translated: CSVGGQAMTEAFF.

Turning to this clone: A far larger clone is one nucleotide away, so this likely arose from a read error. V is TRBV29-1 and J is TRBJ1-2; TRBD1 agrees at 9 bases. Germline assignment: CDR1 SQVTM and CDR2 ANQGSEA. CDR3 length: 15 residues. CDR3 DNA: TGCAACGTTGAATTTCATGAGACAGGGGGCTATGGCTACACCTTC. Residues: CNVEFHETGGYGYTF.

This clone appeared a few times. The same CDR3 is also encoded by other DNA sequences in this sample. This chain connects TRBV29-1 to TRBJ2-3; D may correspond to TRBD1 or TRBD2 (5 bases each). Trimming stripped 4 bases from V and 6 bases from J, with 14 bases between. This CDR3 spans 13 amino acids. Germline V CDR1 and CDR2: SQVTM, ANQGSEA. The CDR3 reads CSVAGTRSDTQYF. The DNA of the CDR3 is TGCAGCGTTGCCGGGACCCGCTCTGATACGCAGTATTTT.

This clone was seen ten or more times. Other DNA sequences in this sample translate to the same CDR3. This rearrangement joins TRBV9 to TRBJ2-7; TRBD2 aligns across 12 bases. The V segment lost 5 bases and the J segment 3 bases; nucleotides outside the gene matches: 6. The germline CDR1 and CDR2 sequences are SGDLS and YYNGEE. CDR3 length: 15 residues. CDR3 residues: CASSPTSGSIYEQYF. The CDR3 DNA is TGTGCCAGCAGTCCGACTAGCGGGAGTATCTACGAGCAGTACTTC.

In the case of this clone: A read error may explain this, as a much larger clone is one base away. The sample carries other DNA sequences with the same CDR3. The chain links TRBV29-1 to TRBJ1-2, with 7 bases that match TRBD1. CDR3 size: 12 residues. V dropped 6 bases and J dropped 12; count of bases not matched to a gene: 13. Looked up from germline, CDR1 is SQVTM and CDR2 is ANQGSEA. In nucleotides, the CDR3 is TGCAGCGTGTACGGGGAGGGGGCTGGGGACACCTTC. It translates to CSVYGEGAGDTF.

V and J are TRBV7-6 and TRBJ2-3; 10 bases align to TRBD2. CDR3 length equals 15 residues. J gave up 5 bases and V 1 base, and 3 bases lay outside the gene matches. CDR1 and CDR2 from the germline V gene are SGHVS and FNYEAQ. In DNA, the CDR3 is TGTGCCAGCAGCTTAGGGAGCGGGAGGGGAGATACGCAGTATTTT. Protein product: CASSLGSGRGDTQYF.

This clone was observed a handful of times. A far larger clone is one nucleotide away, so this likely arose from a read error. This chain joins TRBV27 and TRBJ2-7; 7 nucleotides line up with TRBD2. CDR3 length: 15 amino acids. Trimming removed 5 bases from V and 3 bases from J; junction bases left unmatched: 10. CDR1 is MNHEY and CDR2 is SMNVEV in the germline V gene (reference sequence). The CDR3 loop reads CASSPTSWSIYEQYF. The CDR3 DNA reads as TGTGCCAGCAGTCCGACTAGCTGGAGTATCTACGAGCAGTACTTC.

A few counts support this clone. A read error likely explains this, since a far larger clone differs by one base. Other DNA sequences within the sample encode an identical CDR3. The CDR3 here is CSVGGTRTDTQYF. Written as DNA, the CDR3 is TGCAGCGTTGGCGGGACCCGCACAGATACGCAGTATTTT. The chain recombines TRBV29-1 with TRBJ2-3; TRBD2 is a possible D gene (6 bases). CDR3 size: 13 residues. V lost 4 bases and J lost 1, with 9 bases in between. Germline CDR1 is SQVTM and CDR2 is ANQGSEA.

The V gene is TRBV28, the J gene TRBJ2-1; D is undetermined. Germline V gives CDR1 MDHEN, CDR2 SYDVKM. Between the trimmed V and J ends, which lost 4 bases and 5 bases, there was a span of 9 bases. The CDR3 length is 13 residues. The CDR3 bases are TGTGCCAGCAGTTACTCGTGGAACAATGAGCAGTTCTTC. As protein: CASSYSWNNEQFF.

The chain recombines TRBV29-1 with TRBJ2-3; D uncertain. The CDR3 loop spans 13 amino acids. V was clipped by 4 bases and J by 1 base, with 9 bases between them. CDR1 is SQVTM and CDR2 is ANQGSEA in the germline V gene. The chain's CDR3 is CSVAGCRTDTQYF. CDR3 DNA sequence: TGCAGCGTTGCCGGGTGCCGCACAGATACGCAGTATTTT.

Relative to its sample, this clone is large. The chain combines TRBV7-8 with TRBJ1-2, with a possible D match to TRBD1 (6 bases). Germline CDR1 reads SGHVS; CDR2 reads FQNEAQ. Trimming removed 4 bases at V and 2 bases at J, with 14 bases between. The CDR3 is 15 residues long. Here the CDR3 DNA reads TGTGCCAGCAGCTCCCAGGGGACGCCAAACTATGGCTACACCTTC. It codes for CASSSQGTPNYGYTF.

Concerning this clone itself: A far larger clone is just one base off, so this is likely a read error. J is TRBJ1-1 and V is TRBV19; D not certain. Trimming took off 5 bases at V and 4 bases at J, with 17 bases between the two ends. The germline CDR1 and CDR2 sequences are LNHDA and SQIVND (reference sequence). There are 15 residues in the CDR3. CDR3 loop: CASSSSTVMITEAFF. CDR3 bases: TGTGCCAGTAGTTCATCGACGGTCATGATCACTGAAGCTTTCTTT.

Details on this clone: One end of the junction fails to match germline, which may point to a read error. The chain combines TRBV7-9 with TRBJ2-7; 12 positions match TRBD1. CDR1 and CDR2 (germline): SEHNR, FQNEAQ (reference sequence). This CDR3 has 14 amino acids. CDR3: CASSPGTGGSEQYF. The CDR3 nucleotides read TGCGCCAGCAGCCCCGGGACAGGGGGCTCAGAGCAGTACTTC.

In its sample, this clone is large. V gene TRBV10-3 combines with J gene TRBJ2-3, with 13 positions matching TRBD2. This CDR3 comprises 16 residues. Germline V gene sequence: CDR1 ENHRY, CDR2 SYGVKD. Trimming took 5 bases from V and 5 from J; bases not matched to a gene: 7. CDR3 nucleotides: TGTGCCATCAGTTACCCCGGGACTAGCGGGAAAGATACGCAGTATTTT. Residues: CAISYPGTSGKDTQYF.

Sample share makes this clone medium-sized. One junction end does not reproduce the germline sequence, and a read error may be involved. The rearrangement uses TRBV5-5 and TRBJ2-1; 12 bases are shared with TRBD2. CDR1 is SGHKS and CDR2 is YYEKEE in the germline V gene (reference sequence). This CDR3 comprises 17 residues. CDR3 nucleotide sequence: TGCGCCAGCAGCCTAGGACTAGCGGGGCGCTCCTACAATGAGCAGTTCTTC. This translates into CASSLGLAGRSYNEQFF.

Comment on this clone: A read error is the likely source, as a far larger clone sits one nucleotide away. The chain carries TRBV28 and TRBJ2-7; D possibly matches TRBD1 or TRBD2 (6 bases each). Per germline, CDR1 MDHEN and CDR2 SYDVKM. The CDR3 has 14 residues. V was trimmed by 6 bases and J by 5 bases, leaving 17 bases between them. CDR3 amino acids: CASSLALGGHEQYF. The CDR3 bases are TGTGCCAGCAGCTTGGCCCTCGGGGGCCACGAGCAGTACTTC.

This clone occurred a few times. A much larger clonotype is one base distant, so this may be a read error. Other DNA sequences within the sample encode an identical CDR3. This chain links TRBV29-1 with TRBJ1-2; D may be TRBD1 (6 bases). The CDR3 has 12 amino acids. The germline V gene has CDR1 SQVTM and CDR2 ANQGSEA. The CDR3 loop reads CCVEGAGAGDTF. The DNA for the CDR3 is TGCTGCGTTGAAGGGGCGGGGGCTGGGGACACCTTC.

Worth noting for this clone: Relative to the germline gene, one junction end is altered; a read error may explain this. The chain carries TRBV29-1 and TRBJ1-1; D is perhaps TRBD1 (5 bases). CDR1 SQVTM and CDR2 ANQGSEA come from the germline V gene. The CDR3 covers 13 residues. The CDR3 here is CSVGGEANTVAFF. CDR3 in DNA: TGCAGCGTGGGGGGAGAGGCGAACACTGTAGCTTTCTTT.

This clone was seen at least ten times. Other DNA sequences within the sample encode an identical CDR3. V gene TRBV29-1 combines with J gene TRBJ1-2; TRBD1 matches 7 bases. From germline, CDR1 is SQVTM and CDR2 ANQGSEA. Unmatched junction bases numbered 8, after V lost 1 base and J lost 12 bases. The CDR3 sequence is 12 residues long. CDR3 bases: TGCAGCGTTGAAGGGGAGGGGGCTGGGGACACCTTC. Translating it yields CSVEGEGAGDTF.